Listed below are T cell receptor beta chains from one sample, sequenced in a study of blood T cell repertoires in COVID-19. TCRdb's copy holds only in-frame clones and misses some; the assay was immunoSEQ multiplex PCR. The repertoire holds over 600,000 clones, about 90% seen once, with roughly 0.25% in the top ten. The sample taken for sequencing was peripheral blood. These TCRs come from a woman aged 18-29 years with acute or convalescent COVID-19. Each CDR3 is given with its conserved first and last residue. The order of the fields is D gene, clone size, J gene, V gene, CDR3 DNA, CDR3 protein. D genes are given only for firm matches. Expanded clones get a size class; other rows say once, few or many, or leave the size out.

d_call: TRBD2; clone_size: NA; j_call: TRBJ2-5; v_call: TRBV3-1/TRBV3-2; cdr3_nt: TGTGCCAGCAGCCAAGCCAGCGGGGGGGCCTGGGAGACCCAGTACTTC; cdr3_aa: CASSQASGGAWETQYF
d_call: NA; clone_size: NA; j_call: TRBJ1-1; v_call: TRBV6-4; cdr3_nt: TGTGCCAGCAGTGACTCTGAGGAGAACACTGAAGCTTTCTTT; cdr3_aa: CASSDSEENTEAFF
d_call: TRBD2; clone_size: NA; j_call: TRBJ2-1; v_call: TRBV4-1; cdr3_nt: TGCGCCAGCAGCCCCGGACTAGCGGGGGGGCGTCGGTCCTACAATGAGCAGTTCTTC; cdr3_aa: CASSPGLAGGRRSYNEQFF
d_call: NA; clone_size: NA; j_call: TRBJ1-2; v_call: TRBV14; cdr3_nt: TGTGCCAGCAGCCATTCCGAGGGCTACACCTTC; cdr3_aa: CASSHSEGYTF
d_call: NA; clone_size: once; j_call: TRBJ1-2; v_call: TRBV7-9; cdr3_nt: TGTGCCAGCAGCTTAGGAGTTACGCCCTACTATGGCTACACCTTC; cdr3_aa: CASSLGVTPYYGYTF
d_call: TRBD1; clone_size: NA; j_call: TRBJ1-5; v_call: TRBV6-6; cdr3_nt: TGTGCCAGCAGTCACGGGACAGACCTAAATCAGCCCCAGCATTTT; cdr3_aa: CASSHGTDLNQPQHF
d_call: NA; clone_size: NA; j_call: TRBJ1-6; v_call: TRBV2; cdr3_nt: TGTGCCAGCAGTGAAGGTAGAGCATATAATTCACCCCTCCACTTT; cdr3_aa: CASSEGRAYNSPLHF
d_call: NA; clone_size: NA; j_call: TRBJ1-3; v_call: TRBV5-6; cdr3_nt: TGTGCCAGCAACCTGGGGGCAGGTTACTCTGGAAACACCATATATTTT; cdr3_aa: CASNLGAGYSGNTIYF
d_call: TRBD2; clone_size: NA; j_call: TRBJ2-1; v_call: TRBV3-1/TRBV3-2; cdr3_nt: TGTGCCAGCAGCCAACAGCACGGGACTATCTACAATGAGCAGTTCTTC; cdr3_aa: CASSQQHGTIYNEQFF
d_call: NA; clone_size: NA; j_call: TRBJ1-2; v_call: TRBV15; cdr3_nt: TGTGCCACCAGCAGGACAGACTATGGCTACACCTTC; cdr3_aa: CATSRTDYGYTF
d_call: NA; clone_size: once; j_call: TRBJ1-4; v_call: TRBV29-1; cdr3_nt: TGCAGCGTTGATGACCCGCACTCGACAGGTGGGGGTGAAAAACTGTTTTTT; cdr3_aa: CSVDDPHSTGGGEKLFF
d_call: TRBD1; clone_size: NA; j_call: TRBJ1-2; v_call: TRBV18; cdr3_nt: TGTGCCAGCTCACCACGTAAAGGACAGGGGGCAAACTATGGCTACACCTTC; cdr3_aa: CASSPRKGQGANYGYTF
d_call: TRBD1; clone_size: NA; j_call: TRBJ2-1; v_call: TRBV7-9; cdr3_nt: TGTGCCAGCAGCTCAGGGACAGGCGACAATGAGCAGTTCTTC; cdr3_aa: CASSSGTGDNEQFF
d_call: TRBD1; clone_size: NA; j_call: TRBJ1-2; v_call: TRBV9; cdr3_nt: TGTGCCAGCAGCGTACAGGGGGGCCCATATGGCTACACCTTC; cdr3_aa: CASSVQGGPYGYTF
d_call: NA; clone_size: NA; j_call: TRBJ2-1; v_call: TRBV18; cdr3_nt: TGTGCCAGCTACCCTCTGGGGGGGCTCAATGAGCAGTTCTTC; cdr3_aa: CASYPLGGLNEQFF
d_call: TRBD1; clone_size: NA; j_call: TRBJ1-1; v_call: TRBV9; cdr3_nt: TGTGCCAGCAGCAGACAGGGAATAGCGACTGAAGCTTTCTTT; cdr3_aa: CASSRQGIATEAFF
d_call: NA; clone_size: NA; j_call: TRBJ2-1; v_call: TRBV2; cdr3_nt: TGTGCCAGCAGTGAAGTTGAGTACAATGAGCAGTTCTTC; cdr3_aa: CASSEVEYNEQFF
d_call: NA; clone_size: NA; j_call: TRBJ1-3; v_call: TRBV5-1; cdr3_nt: TGCGCCAGCAGCACCTCTGACGGGGGAGGGGAAAACACCATATATTTT; cdr3_aa: CASSTSDGGGENTIYF
d_call: NA; clone_size: NA; j_call: TRBJ1-2; v_call: TRBV6-5; cdr3_nt: TGTGCCAGCACCCCGACAGACACGAATGGCTACACCTTC; cdr3_aa: CASTPTDTNGYTF
d_call: NA; clone_size: NA; j_call: TRBJ1-1; v_call: TRBV5-5; cdr3_nt: TGTGCCAGCATTGCGATGAACACTGAAGCTTTCTTT; cdr3_aa: CASIAMNTEAFF
d_call: NA; clone_size: NA; j_call: TRBJ1-3; v_call: TRBV13; cdr3_nt: TGTGCCAGCAGCCAGGAAGGGGTCGGAAACACCATATATTTT; cdr3_aa: CASSQEGVGNTIYF
d_call: NA; clone_size: NA; j_call: TRBJ1-3; v_call: TRBV9; cdr3_nt: TGTGCCAGCAGCCCCCGGGGATTCTCTGGAAACACCATATATTTT; cdr3_aa: CASSPRGFSGNTIYF
d_call: NA; clone_size: NA; j_call: TRBJ2-7; v_call: TRBV5-1; cdr3_nt: TGCGCCAGCAGCCTGGAGGGGTCCGAGCAGTACTTC; cdr3_aa: CASSLEGSEQYF
d_call: TRBD2; clone_size: NA; j_call: TRBJ2-3; v_call: TRBV9; cdr3_nt: TGTGCCAGCAGCGCTGGACTAGCGGGGGGGCTGGATACGCAGTATTTT; cdr3_aa: CASSAGLAGGLDTQYF
d_call: TRBD2; clone_size: NA; j_call: TRBJ2-3; v_call: TRBV9; cdr3_nt: TGTGCCAGCAGCGGTGCGGGGGTGGGCACAGATACGCAGTATTTT; cdr3_aa: CASSGAGVGTDTQYF
d_call: NA; clone_size: NA; j_call: TRBJ1-6; v_call: TRBV5-4; cdr3_nt: TGTGCCAGCAGCTTGTTACCGGTTTCACCCCTCCACTTT; cdr3_aa: CASSLLPVSPLHF
d_call: TRBD1; clone_size: NA; j_call: TRBJ2-1; v_call: TRBV6-4; cdr3_nt: TGTGCCAGCAGTGAGTCCGGGACAGGGTACAATGAGCAGTTCTTC; cdr3_aa: CASSESGTGYNEQFF
d_call: TRBD1; clone_size: NA; j_call: TRBJ1-1; v_call: TRBV15; cdr3_nt: TGTGCCACCAGCAGAGGGACAGGGGGGACTGAAGCTTTCTTT; cdr3_aa: CATSRGTGGTEAFF
d_call: NA; clone_size: NA; j_call: TRBJ1-1; v_call: TRBV19; cdr3_nt: TGTGCCAGTACTACCCGGGGAGGGAGGACTGAAGCTTTCTTT; cdr3_aa: CASTTRGGRTEAFF
d_call: TRBD1; clone_size: NA; j_call: TRBJ1-1; v_call: TRBV19; cdr3_nt: TGTGCCAGTATCAGGGGGACTGAAGCTTTCTTT; cdr3_aa: CASIRGTEAFF
d_call: NA; clone_size: NA; j_call: TRBJ1-2; v_call: TRBV12-3/TRBV12-4; cdr3_nt: TGTGCCAGCAGCCCCGGGGGCTATGGCTACACCTTC; cdr3_aa: CASSPGGYGYTF
d_call: NA; clone_size: NA; j_call: TRBJ2-7; v_call: TRBV27; cdr3_nt: TGTGCCAGCAGTTCCCTAATCAACGAGCAGTACTTC; cdr3_aa: CASSSLINEQYF
d_call: TRBD2; clone_size: NA; j_call: TRBJ2-5; v_call: TRBV3-1/TRBV3-2; cdr3_nt: TGTGCCAGCAGCCAAGATTGGGCTAGCGGGGCCCAAGAGACCCAGTACTTC; cdr3_aa: CASSQDWASGAQETQYF
d_call: NA; clone_size: once; j_call: TRBJ2-1; v_call: TRBV9; cdr3_nt: TGTGCCAGCAGGGGAGAGGGCTCCTACAATGAGCAGTTCTTC; cdr3_aa: CASRGEGSYNEQFF
d_call: NA; clone_size: NA; j_call: TRBJ1-1; v_call: TRBV30; cdr3_nt: TGTGCCTGGGGACTCGGCGCTGAAGCTTTCTTT; cdr3_aa: CAWGLGAEAFF
d_call: TRBD1; clone_size: NA; j_call: TRBJ1-5; v_call: TRBV5-6; cdr3_nt: TGTGCCAGCAGCCTTGGACAGGGTAGTCAGCCCCAGCATTTT; cdr3_aa: CASSLGQGSQPQHF
d_call: NA; clone_size: NA; j_call: TRBJ1-1; v_call: TRBV12-5; cdr3_nt: TGTGCTAGTGGTTTAGGGAGGGGCACTGAAGCTTTCTTT; cdr3_aa: CASGLGRGTEAFF
d_call: NA; clone_size: NA; j_call: TRBJ2-3; v_call: TRBV18; cdr3_nt: TGTGCCAGCTCACCACCGGCAGGTAGCACAGATACGCAGTATTTT; cdr3_aa: CASSPPAGSTDTQYF
d_call: TRBD1; clone_size: NA; j_call: TRBJ1-6; v_call: TRBV7-2; cdr3_nt: TGTGCCAGCAGCTCTCGGACAGGGACCTATTCACCCCTCCACTTT; cdr3_aa: CASSSRTGTYSPLHF